The sequence of this T cell receptor (beta chain) was determined in a study of shared clonotypes between healthy human individuals. On the study more broadly: There were three CD4 naive, three CD4 memory, two CD8 naive and one CD8 memory plates per donor.

CD45RO-negative cells were positively selected for CCR7, leaving out terminally differentiated effector memory CD45RA+ cells. Data came from immunoSEQ multiplex PCR; TCRdb stores just in-frame clones and leaves some out. In the table there are approximately 740,000 clones, 80% to 95% of which are singletons. This clone is a singleton in its sample. Its antigen is still unknown. V was shortened by 5 bases and J by 5 bases, with 18 bases between the two germline ends. This CDR3 region has 15 residues. The germline gives CDR1 PRHDT, CDR2 FYEKMQ (reference sequence). Findings and caveats of the study: Several donors held 5% to 5.5% of naive CD4 clonotypes in common. Memory subsets generally showed smaller estimated richness than naive subsets did. The generation probabilities recorded for non-shared clonotypes fell below those of clonotypes shared by all four donors.

This chain links TRBV13 with TRBJ2-5; D may be TRBD2 (6 bases). The source of this sequence is a young man in good health. The sequenced sample was naive CD8+ T cells sorted from blood. CDR3 nucleotides: TGTGCCAGCAGCGTGGTGACTAGATTTGAGGAGACCCAGTACTTC. It codes for CASSVVTRFEETQYF.